The source of this T cell receptor beta chain is a study of PD-1 blockade in classical Hodgkin lymphoma. Study observations and caveats: CD4+ TCR diversity, unlike CD8+, climbed significantly by C4D1.

All patients relapsed after autologous stem cell transplantation, and brentuximab vedotin exposure varied. With regard to this clone: As yet, its antigen is unknown.

The data were produced by immunoSEQ multiplex PCR, yet TCRdb's version contains in-frame clones alone and is incomplete. The repertoire holds 25,000 to 35,000 clones, with 70% as singletons. Germline CDR1 and CDR2: SGHTA and FQGTGA. The CDR3 is made up of 15 amino acids. Trimming stripped 3 bases from V and 1 base from J, with 11 bases between. This chain connects TRBV7-3 to TRBJ2-3, with D maybe TRBD2 (6 bases). Here the sequenced sample was peripheral blood mononuclear cells (PBMCs), taken before the second cycle of nivolumab. This TCR was sampled from a human donor with classical Hodgkin lymphoma. The CDR3 is CASSFGSRGTDTQYF. For the CDR3, the DNA is TGTGCCAGCAGCTTCGGGAGCCGTGGCACAGATACGCAGTATTTT.